Listed here is a single T cell receptor beta chain. The ends were cut back, 0 bases at V and 8 bases at J, with 12 bases in the middle. This CDR3 is 14 amino acids long. Germline lookup yields CDR1 SGDLS and CDR2 YYNGEE. This record belongs to a study of shared clonotypes between healthy human individuals. Nashville, Tennessee was home to all donors, each a Caucasian adult. Splitting of each subset's genomic DNA was done evenly across several immunoSEQ plates. Replicate PCRs for unsorted PBMC used approximately 0.3 ug DNA (around 29,000 T cell genomes). Unsorted PBMC DNA underwent sequencing on ten immunoSEQ deep assay plates. The repertoire was sequenced with immunoSEQ multiplex PCR; TCRdb's copy has only in-frame clones and lacks some. Among about 460,000 clones, 77% were seen once, and the ten largest hold about 12%.

The TCR originated in a woman aged 40 to 55 in good health. Some clones in this sample may be carry-over from other donors' samples. The chain uses TRBV9 and TRBJ2-1; TRBD1 might be the D (5 bases). The sequenced sample was PBMCs. As DNA, the CDR3 is TGTGCCAGCAGCGTAGCTCTGCAGGGCTATGAGCAGTTCTTC. This sequence encodes CASSVALQGYEQFF.